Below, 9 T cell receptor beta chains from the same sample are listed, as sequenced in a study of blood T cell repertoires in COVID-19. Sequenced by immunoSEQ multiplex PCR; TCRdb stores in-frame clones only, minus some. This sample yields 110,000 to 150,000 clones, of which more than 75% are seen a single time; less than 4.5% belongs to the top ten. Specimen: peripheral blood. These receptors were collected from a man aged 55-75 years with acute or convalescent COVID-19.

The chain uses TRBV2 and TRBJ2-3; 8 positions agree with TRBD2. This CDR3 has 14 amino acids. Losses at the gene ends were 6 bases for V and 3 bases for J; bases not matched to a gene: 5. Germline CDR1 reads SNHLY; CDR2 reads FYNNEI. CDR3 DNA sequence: TGTGCCAGCAGCCTTAGCGGGATTACAGATACGCAGTATTTT. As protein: CASSLSGITDTQYF.

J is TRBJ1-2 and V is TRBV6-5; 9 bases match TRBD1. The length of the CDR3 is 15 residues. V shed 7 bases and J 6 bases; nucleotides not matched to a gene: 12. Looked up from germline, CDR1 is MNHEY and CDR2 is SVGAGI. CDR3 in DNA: TGTGCCAGCAATATGGACAGGGGACTCGCCGATGGCTACACCTTC. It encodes CASNMDRGLADGYTF.

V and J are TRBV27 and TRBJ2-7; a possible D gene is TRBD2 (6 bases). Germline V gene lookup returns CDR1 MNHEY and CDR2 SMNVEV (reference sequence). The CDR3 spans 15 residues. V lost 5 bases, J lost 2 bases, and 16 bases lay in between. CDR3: CASSPGDSLPYEQYF. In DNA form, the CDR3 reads TGTGCCAGCAGTCCCGGGGACTCCTTGCCCTACGAGCAGTACTTC.

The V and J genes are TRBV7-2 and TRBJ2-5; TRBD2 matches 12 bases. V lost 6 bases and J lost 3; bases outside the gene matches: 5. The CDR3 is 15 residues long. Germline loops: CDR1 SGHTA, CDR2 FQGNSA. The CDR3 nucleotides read TGTGCCAGCAGTTTGACTAGCGGGAGTAAAGAGACCCAGTACTTC. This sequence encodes CASSLTSGSKETQYF.

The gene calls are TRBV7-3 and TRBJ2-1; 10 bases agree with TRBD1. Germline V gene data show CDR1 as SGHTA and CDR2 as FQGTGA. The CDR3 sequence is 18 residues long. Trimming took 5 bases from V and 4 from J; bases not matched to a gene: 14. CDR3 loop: CASSLLPFPGQGYNEQFF. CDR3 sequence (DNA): TGTGCCAGCAGCCTACTACCGTTTCCGGGACAGGGGTACAATGAGCAGTTCTTC.

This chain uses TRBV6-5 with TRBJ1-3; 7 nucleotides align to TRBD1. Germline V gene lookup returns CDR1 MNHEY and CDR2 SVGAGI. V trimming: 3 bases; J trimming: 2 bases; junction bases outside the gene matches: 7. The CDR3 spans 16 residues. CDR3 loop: CASSYTRTGAGNTIYF. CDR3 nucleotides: TGTGCCAGCAGTTATACCAGGACAGGAGCTGGAAACACCATATATTTT.

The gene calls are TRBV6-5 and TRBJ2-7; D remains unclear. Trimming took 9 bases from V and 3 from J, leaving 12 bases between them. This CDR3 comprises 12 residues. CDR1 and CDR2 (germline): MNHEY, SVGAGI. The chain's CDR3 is CASRDSGYEQYF. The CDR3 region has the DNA TGTGCCAGTCGCGACTCGGGCTACGAGCAGTACTTC.

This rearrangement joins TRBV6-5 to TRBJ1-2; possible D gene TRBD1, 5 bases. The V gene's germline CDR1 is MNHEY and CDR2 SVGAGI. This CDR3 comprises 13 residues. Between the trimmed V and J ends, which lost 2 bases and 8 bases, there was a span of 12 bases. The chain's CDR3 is CASSYVGGSGYTF. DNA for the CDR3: TGTGCCAGCAGTTACGTGGGGGGTTCGGGCTACACCTTC.

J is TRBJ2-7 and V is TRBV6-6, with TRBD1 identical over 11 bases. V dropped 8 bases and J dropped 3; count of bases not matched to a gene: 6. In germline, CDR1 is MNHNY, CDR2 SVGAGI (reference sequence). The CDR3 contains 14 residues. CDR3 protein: CASGAGTGGYEQYF. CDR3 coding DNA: TGTGCCAGCGGCGCCGGGACAGGGGGCTACGAGCAGTACTTC.